A selection of T cell receptor beta chains follows, all from one sample in a study of control samples from healthy donors and cancer patients. The data were produced by immunoSEQ multiplex PCR, yet TCRdb's version contains in-frame clones alone and is incomplete. The data hold roughly 170,000 clones, with 88% observed a single time. Input material: blood. The receptors were gathered from a woman under 40 in good health. The CDR3 runs from the conserved cysteine through the conserved F or W. Each record gives: CDR3 protein, CDR3 DNA, clone size, V gene, D gene, J gene. The D gene is left open where the match is weak. Size is stated for part of the rows, as once, few or many counts, or as a class when the clone is expanded.

CDR3: CASSHLGQGGKKNYGYTF
DNA: TGTGCCAGCAGCCATCTCGGACAGGGTGGAAAAAAGAACTATGGCTACACCTTC
size: few
V: TRBV4-2
D: TRBD1
J: TRBJ1-2

CDR3: CASSGTGAYEQYF
DNA: TGCGCCAGCAGCGGGACAGGAGCCTACGAGCAGTACTTC
size: NA
V: TRBV5-1
D: TRBD1
J: TRBJ2-7

CDR3: CASSRYRTTNEKLFF
DNA: TGTGCCAGCAGCCGTTACAGGACAACTAATGAAAAACTGTTTTTT
size: NA
V: TRBV5-4
D: NA
J: TRBJ1-4

CDR3: CASSRDFSGLDETQYF
DNA: TGTGCCAGCAGCCGTGATTTTAGCGGGTTGGATGAGACCCAGTACTTC
size: once
V: TRBV6-7
D: TRBD2
J: TRBJ2-5

CDR3: CASSLFGGTEAFF
DNA: TGTGCCAGCAGTTTATTCGGTGGGACTGAAGCTTTCTTT
size: NA
V: TRBV12-3/TRBV12-4
D: NA
J: TRBJ1-1

CDR3: CASSLAVGSNYGYTF
DNA: TGCGCCAGCAGCTTGGCTGTAGGGTCCAACTATGGCTACACCTTC
size: once
V: TRBV5-1
D: NA
J: TRBJ1-2

CDR3: CASSSAGTGNTIYF
DNA: TGTGCCAGCAGTTCCGCAGGTACTGGAAACACCATATATTTT
size: once
V: TRBV27
D: NA
J: TRBJ1-3

CDR3: CASSRQGAGYGYTF
DNA: TGTGCCAGCAGCAGACAGGGGGCGGGGTATGGCTACACCTTC
size: NA
V: TRBV9
D: TRBD1
J: TRBJ1-2

CDR3: CASSQNRRLAGVEQFF
DNA: TGTGCCAGCAGCCAAAATCGGAGACTAGCGGGAGTTGAGCAGTTCTTC
size: NA
V: TRBV14
D: TRBD2
J: TRBJ2-1

CDR3: CASSRKTGRTTGELFF
DNA: TGTGCCAGCAGTCGGAAGACAGGCCGGACAACCGGGGAGCTGTTTTTT
size: NA
V: TRBV28
D: NA
J: TRBJ2-2

CDR3: CASAGTGDYEQYF
DNA: TGTGCCAGCGCTGGGACAGGGGACTACGAGCAGTACTTC
size: NA
V: TRBV2
D: TRBD1
J: TRBJ2-7

CDR3: CASSAGQGAARNGELFF
DNA: TGTGCCAGCAGCGCCGGACAGGGGGCCGCCCGGAACGGGGAGCTGTTTTTT
size: once
V: TRBV6-2/TRBV6-3
D: TRBD1
J: TRBJ2-2

CDR3: CASSLDRGNTGELFF
DNA: TGTGCCAGCAGCCTGGACAGGGGGAACACCGGGGAGCTGTTTTTT
size: NA
V: TRBV3-1/TRBV3-2
D: TRBD1
J: TRBJ2-2

CDR3: CSVEVRAGYNEQFF
DNA: TGCAGCGTTGAGGTGAGGGCGGGGTACAATGAGCAGTTCTTC
size: once
V: TRBV29-1
D: NA
J: TRBJ2-1

CDR3: CASSLDRSSGNTIYF
DNA: TGTGCCAGCAGCTTGGACAGATCGTCTGGAAACACCATATATTTT
size: NA
V: TRBV5-5
D: NA
J: TRBJ1-3

CDR3: CASSLEGLGTEAFF
DNA: TGTGCCAGCAGCTTGGAGGGGTTGGGGACTGAAGCTTTCTTT
size: NA
V: TRBV7-9
D: NA
J: TRBJ1-1

CDR3: CASGRRGRRDADTQYF
DNA: TGTGCCAGCGGAAGGAGGGGAAGACGGGACGCAGATACGCAGTATTTT
size: NA
V: TRBV9
D: NA
J: TRBJ2-3

CDR3: CASVGEGRTEAFF
DNA: TGCGCCAGCGTTGGGGAGGGTCGCACTGAAGCTTTCTTT
size: once
V: TRBV5-1
D: NA
J: TRBJ1-1

CDR3: CASSQRVRDTQYF
DNA: TGTGCCAGCAGCCAAAGGGTTAGGGATACGCAGTATTTT
size: NA
V: TRBV6-5
D: NA
J: TRBJ2-3

CDR3: CASSPGTSGRGEQFF
DNA: TGTGCCAGCAGTCCCGGGACTAGCGGGAGGGGGGAGCAGTTCTTC
size: NA
V: TRBV27
D: TRBD2
J: TRBJ2-1

CDR3: CASSLAQGNEQFF
DNA: TGTGCCAGCAGTCTCGCACAGGGTAATGAGCAGTTCTTC
size: NA
V: TRBV11-2
D: NA
J: TRBJ2-1

CDR3: CSATPGGLAFF
DNA: TGCAGTGCTACCCCGGGGGGATTGGCTTTCTTT
size: NA
V: TRBV20-1
D: NA
J: TRBJ1-1

CDR3: CASSAGTSGSTDTQYF
DNA: TGTGCCAGCAGTGCGGGGACTAGCGGGAGTACAGATACGCAGTATTTT
size: NA
V: TRBV27
D: TRBD2
J: TRBJ2-3

CDR3: CASSSLRRHEAFF
DNA: TGTGCCAGCAGTTCGCTCCGGCGGCATGAAGCTTTCTTT
size: NA
V: TRBV12-3/TRBV12-4
D: NA
J: TRBJ1-1

CDR3: CASSTTGGTYEQFF
DNA: TGCGCCAGCAGCACTACAGGGGGGACATATGAGCAGTTCTTC
size: once
V: TRBV5-1
D: TRBD1
J: TRBJ2-1

CDR3: CASSSGILNTEAFF
DNA: TGTGCCAGCAGCTCCGGGATTTTGAACACTGAAGCTTTCTTT
size: few
V: TRBV7-9
D: NA
J: TRBJ1-1

CDR3: CASSLRGQSTDTQYF
DNA: TGTGCCAGCAGTTTACGAGGACAGAGCACAGATACGCAGTATTTT
size: NA
V: TRBV27
D: NA
J: TRBJ2-3

CDR3: CASSPPGTGGTYNEQFF
DNA: TGTGCCAGCTCACCACCTGGGACAGGGGGCACCTACAATGAGCAGTTCTTC
size: NA
V: TRBV18
D: TRBD1
J: TRBJ2-1

CDR3: CASRDRGYEQYF
DNA: TGTGCCAGCCGGGACAGGGGTTACGAGCAGTACTTC
size: once
V: TRBV6-5
D: TRBD1
J: TRBJ2-7

CDR3: CASSSGLADYNEQFF
DNA: TGTGCCAGCAGTTCCGGACTAGCGGACTACAATGAGCAGTTCTTC
size: NA
V: TRBV6-1
D: TRBD2
J: TRBJ2-1

CDR3: CATSRLRGGEKLFF
DNA: TGTGCCACCAGCAGATTGAGAGGCGGGGAAAAACTGTTTTTT
size: NA
V: TRBV15
D: NA
J: TRBJ1-4

CDR3: CASSSSKVVDEQFF
DNA: TGTGCCAGCAGCTCGTCGAAGGTGGTCGATGAGCAGTTCTTC
size: once
V: TRBV7-9
D: NA
J: TRBJ2-1

CDR3: CATSEMTSWEQFF
DNA: TGTGCCACCAGTGAAATGACTAGTTGGGAGCAGTTCTTC
size: NA
V: TRBV24-1
D: NA
J: TRBJ2-1

CDR3: CASSQGADRTVARGYTF
DNA: TGTGCCAGCAGCCAAGGAGCCGATCGGACGGTCGCCCGAGGCTACACCTTC
size: NA
V: TRBV4-2
D: NA
J: TRBJ1-2

CDR3: CASSYSKFSLAFF
DNA: TGTGCCAGCAGTTACTCGAAATTCTCTCTAGCTTTCTTT
size: NA
V: TRBV6-2/TRBV6-3
D: NA
J: TRBJ1-1

CDR3: CASSPPGRIKETQYF
DNA: TGTGCCAGCAGCCCGCCCGGGAGGATCAAAGAGACCCAGTACTTC
size: NA
V: TRBV7-9
D: TRBD2
J: TRBJ2-5

CDR3: CASSLWDRGRTDTQYF
DNA: TGTGCCAGCAGCTTATGGGACAGGGGAAGGACAGATACGCAGTATTTT
size: NA
V: TRBV7-2
D: TRBD1
J: TRBJ2-3

CDR3: CASSLETGLVRYNEQFF
DNA: TGTGCCAGCAGCTTAGAAACGGGACTAGTTCGCTACAATGAGCAGTTCTTC
size: NA
V: TRBV7-9
D: TRBD2
J: TRBJ2-1

CDR3: CASRQTGDGWYF
DNA: TGTGCCAGTAGACAGACCGGTGACGGGTGGTACTTC
size: once
V: TRBV6-5
D: NA
J: TRBJ2-4

CDR3: CASSLGTSIPFGELFF
DNA: TGTGCCAGCAGCTTGGGGACTAGCATCCCCTTCGGGGAGCTGTTTTTT
size: NA
V: TRBV7-9
D: TRBD2
J: TRBJ2-2

CDR3: CASSLGIRQPQHF
DNA: TGTGCCAGCAGCCTGGGGATACGTCAGCCCCAGCATTTT
size: once
V: TRBV11-2
D: NA
J: TRBJ1-5

CDR3: CASSRGTDTYGYTF
DNA: TGTGCCAGTAGTAGAGGGACAGACACTTATGGCTACACCTTC
size: NA
V: TRBV19
D: TRBD1
J: TRBJ1-2

CDR3: CASSLGSGGLGTEAFF
DNA: TGTGCCAGCAGCTTAGGGTCGGGAGGTCTCGGCACTGAAGCTTTCTTT
size: NA
V: TRBV11-2
D: NA
J: TRBJ1-1

CDR3: CATKVLGGKVNGYTF
DNA: TGTGCCACCAAGGTCCTGGGGGGCAAAGTAAATGGCTACACCTTC
size: NA
V: TRBV15
D: NA
J: TRBJ1-2

CDR3: CAISERNEQFF
DNA: TGTGCCATCAGTGAACGCAATGAGCAGTTCTTC
size: once
V: TRBV10-3
D: NA
J: TRBJ2-1

CDR3: CASSQSWTGVETQYF
DNA: TGTGCCAGCAGCCAATCCTGGACAGGGGTAGAGACCCAGTACTTC
size: NA
V: TRBV14
D: TRBD1
J: TRBJ2-5

CDR3: CASSLARGGEQFF
DNA: TGCGCCAGCAGCTTGGCCAGGGGGGGTGAGCAGTTCTTC
size: NA
V: TRBV5-1
D: NA
J: TRBJ2-1

CDR3: CASSPGQGEHANYGYTF
DNA: TGTGCCAGCTCGCCCGGACAGGGTGAACACGCTAACTATGGCTACACCTTC
size: NA
V: TRBV18
D: TRBD1
J: TRBJ1-2

CDR3: CATGTGGSRNTEAFF
DNA: TGTGCCACCGGTACAGGGGGCTCACGGAACACTGAAGCTTTCTTT
size: NA
V: TRBV2
D: TRBD1
J: TRBJ1-1

CDR3: CASSYRGERGDTQYF
DNA: TGTGCCAGCAGTTACCGGGGGGAGAGGGGAGATACGCAGTATTTT
size: NA
V: TRBV6-2/TRBV6-3
D: TRBD2
J: TRBJ2-3

CDR3: CASTPGVLNYGYTF
DNA: TGTGCCAGCACGCCAGGGGTATTAAACTATGGCTACACCTTC
size: NA
V: TRBV6-5
D: NA
J: TRBJ1-2